The 27 T cell receptor beta chains below come from one sample, sequenced in a study of T cell changes during pregnancy in multiple sclerosis. TCRdb's copy holds only in-frame clones and misses some; the assay was immunoSEQ multiplex PCR. The table shows 50,000 to 70,000 clones, with more than 90% occurring only once. This specimen consisted of peripheral blood, obtained in the second trimester of pregnancy. The receptor source for this set is a female donor with multiple sclerosis, enrolled in a pregnancy study.

In the case of this clone: An end of the junction differs from the germline gene, which may be a read error. The chain couples TRBV13 to TRBJ2-7; 11 bases agree with TRBD1. The CDR3 loop spans 12 amino acids. Germline CDR1 PRHDT, CDR2 FYEKMQ (reference sequence). CDR3 sequence reads: CASSSGQGVIDF. DNA of the CDR3: TGTGCCAGCAGCTCGGGACAGGGGGTTATAGACTTC.

The V gene is TRBV28, the J gene TRBJ1-1; D is perhaps TRBD1 (5 bases). The V end was cut by 11 bases, the J end by 4 bases, with 20 bases between. This CDR3 comprises 14 residues. From germline, CDR1 is MDHEN and CDR2 SYDVKM. CDR3 DNA sequence: TGTGCCGCAGAATCTGGACGGGGGTTCACTGAAGCTTTCTTT. Translated: CAAESGRGFTEAFF.

CDR3 sequence: CASLWGATSTDTQYF. CDR3 sequence (DNA): TGTGCCAGCCTCTGGGGAGCAACTAGCACAGATACGCAGTATTTT. The chain uses TRBV2 and TRBJ2-3; D possibly corresponds to TRBD2 (5 bases). Germline assignment: CDR1 SNHLY and CDR2 FYNNEI. Trimming stripped 8 bases from V and 0 bases from J, with 15 bases between. This CDR3 contains 15 residues. Supplemented by reference TRBV2 and TRBJ2-3, the full variable domain reads EPEVTQTPSHQVTQMGQEVILRCVPISNHLYFYWYRQILGQKVEFLVSFYNNEISEKSEIFDDQFSVERPDGSNFTLKIRSTKLEDSAMYFCASLWGATSTDTQYFGPGTRLTVL.

V is TRBV5-1 and J is TRBJ2-7; D is unresolved. This CDR3 has 14 residues. Germline V gives CDR1 SGHRS, CDR2 YFSETQ. Trimming shortened V by 1 base and J by 2 bases, and 10 bases separated the two germline ends. In nucleotides, the CDR3 is TGCGCCAGCAGCTTGCCGACTTCAACCTACGAGCAGTACTTC. This translates into CASSLPTSTYEQYF.

In this sample, this clone turned up many times. The genes are TRBV6-4 and TRBJ2-1; D is uncertain. Trimming left V 4 bases short and J 0 bases short, with 10 bases between. The CDR3 has 15 amino acids. Germline CDR1 reads MRHNA; CDR2 reads SNTAGT. The CDR3 region is CASSGGPGSYNEQFF. DNA of the CDR3: TGTGCCAGCAGTGGCGGCCCGGGCTCCTACAATGAGCAGTTCTTC.

This rearrangement joins TRBV19 to TRBJ2-7; D is unclear. CDR3 length: 13 residues. The germline V gene encodes CDR1 LNHDA and CDR2 SQIVND (reference sequence). The germline V and J ends were trimmed by 4 bases and 6 bases, with 13 bases remaining between them. The CDR3 protein is CASSTPPSLEQYF. The CDR3 DNA is TGTGCCAGTAGTACTCCCCCGAGCCTCGAGCAGTACTTC.

The rearrangement links TRBV5-5 to TRBJ1-2; possible D gene TRBD1, 6 bases. Germline V gene sequence: CDR1 SGHKS, CDR2 YYEKEE (reference sequence). Trimming took 0 bases from V and 2 from J, leaving 11 bases between them. This CDR3 spans 15 amino acids. This CDR3 is CASSLAGAYNYGYTF. CDR3 bases: TGTGCCAGCAGCTTGGCAGGGGCCTACAACTATGGCTACACCTTC.

This chain links TRBV2 with TRBJ1-5; TRBD1 might be the D (6 bases). The CDR3 sequence is 13 residues long. Germline CDR1 reads SNHLY; CDR2 reads FYNNEI. Trimming removed 6 bases at V and 4 bases at J, with 10 bases between. The CDR3 spells CASRNRVNQPQHF. The CDR3 nucleotides are TGTGCCAGCAGAAACAGGGTAAATCAGCCCCAGCATTTT.

This rearrangement joins TRBV5-1 to TRBJ2-7; the D gene is possibly TRBD2 (6 bases). CDR1 is SGHRS and CDR2 is YFSETQ in the germline V gene. The CDR3 runs 13 residues. V dropped 2 bases and J dropped 3 bases, with 9 bases sitting between them. The CDR3 DNA reads as TGCGCCAGCAGCTTTCAGGGAGGCTACGAGCAGTACTTC. Protein: CASSFQGGYEQYF.

The CDR3 sequence is CASSMGGRTDTQYF. The CDR3, as DNA: TGTGCCAGTAGTATGGGGGGGAGAACAGATACGCAGTATTTT. The chain combines TRBV19 with TRBJ2-3; 7 bases are shared with TRBD2. Per the germline V gene, CDR1 is LNHDA and CDR2 is SQIVND (reference sequence). CDR3 size: 14 residues. Unmatched junction bases numbered 3, after V lost 3 bases and J lost 3 bases.

The chain has TRBV30 and TRBJ1-3, with TRBD1 identical over 7 bases. The CDR3 is 15 amino acids. Looked up from germline, CDR1 is GTSNPN and CDR2 is SVGIG (reference sequence). After removal of 4 bases from V and 4 bases from J, the junction contained 10 bases not matched to a gene. In DNA form, the CDR3 reads TGTGCCTGGAAATGGGGCAGGGGGATGGGAAACACCATATATTTT. Encoded protein: CAWKWGRGMGNTIYF.

The V gene is TRBV5-1, the J gene TRBJ2-5, with D possibly matching TRBD1 (5 bases). Trimming removed 3 bases from V and 2 bases from J, with 8 bases in between. The CDR3 is 13 amino acids. Germline loops: CDR1 SGHRS, CDR2 YFSETQ. The chain's CDR3 is CASSSTVQETQYF. In DNA form, the CDR3 reads TGCGCCAGCAGCTCGACAGTTCAAGAGACCCAGTACTTC. The whole variable domain, remainder taken from reference TRBV5-1 and TRBJ2-5, is KAGVTQTPRYLIKTRGQQVTLSCSPISGHRSVSWYQQTPGQGLQFLFEYFSETQRNKGNFPGRFSGRQFSNSRSEMNVSTLELGDSALYLCASSSTVQETQYFGPGTRLLVL.

J is TRBJ1-1 and V is TRBV29-1; a possible D gene is TRBD1 (5 bases). The germline CDR1 and CDR2 sequences are SQVTM and ANQGSEA. Trimming took 7 bases from V and 1 from J, leaving 13 bases between them. CDR3 size: 13 residues. CDR3 bases: TGCAGCGGAATAGACGGGGGGAACACTGAAGCTTTCTTT. This encodes CSGIDGGNTEAFF.

V is TRBV7-2 and J is TRBJ1-4, with TRBD1 as a possible D gene (5 bases). V dropped 4 bases and J dropped 1 base, with 10 bases sitting between them. This CDR3 region has 15 residues. Germline V gene sequence: CDR1 SGHTA, CDR2 FQGNSA. The CDR3 is CASSWAGGTNEKLFF. The CDR3 nucleotides read TGTGCCAGCAGCTGGGCGGGGGGAACTAATGAAAAACTGTTTTTT.

This chain connects TRBV15 to TRBJ2-1; 9 bases map to TRBD2. V was clipped by 0 bases and J by 6 bases; unmatched bases: 3. Germline CDR1 and CDR2: LNHNV and YYDKDF (reference sequence). There are 15 residues in the CDR3. CDR3 region: CATSRERTSVNEQFF. Written as DNA, the CDR3 is TGTGCCACCAGCAGAGAGAGGACTAGCGTCAATGAGCAGTTCTTC.

The gene calls are TRBV2 and TRBJ2-2, with 7 bases that match TRBD2. With V trimmed by 10 bases and J by 4 bases, 12 bases remained unmatched. This CDR3 is 15 amino acids long. CDR1 SNHLY and CDR2 FYNNEI come from the germline V gene. Here the CDR3 DNA reads TGTGCCACTAAGGCCGGGGGGTCACGCACCGGGGAGCTGTTTTTT. Translated, it gives CATKAGGSRTGELFF.

The chain recombines TRBV5-4 with TRBJ2-3; 11 bases match TRBD2. The germline gives CDR1 SGHNT, CDR2 YYREEE (reference sequence). After removal of 2 bases from V and 0 bases from J, the junction contained 8 bases not matched to a gene. This CDR3 region has 18 residues. CDR3 nucleotides: TGTGCCAGCAGCTTTAGCGGGAGGGCGGTCTCGAGCACAGATACGCAGTATTTT. This gives the protein CASSFSGRAVSSTDTQYF.

The table lists this clone with a count of one. The chain combines TRBV18 with TRBJ1-2; D uncertain. Looked up from germline, CDR1 is KGHSH and CDR2 is LQKENI. Trimming cost V 0 bases and J 0 bases, with 17 bases left between them. The CDR3 consists of 18 residues. The CDR3 coding sequence is TGTGCCAGCTCACCACCGCGGAAACTGGCAGTGACTAACTATGGCTACACCTTC. This codes for CASSPPRKLAVTNYGYTF.

The chain employs TRBV4-1 and TRBJ2-7; 13 nucleotides agree with TRBD2. There are 17 residues in the CDR3. The V and J ends lost 0 bases and 7 bases, in that order; junction bases with no gene match: 9. CDR1 MGHRA and CDR2 YSYEKL come from the germline V gene. In DNA form, the CDR3 reads TGCGCCAGCAGCCAAGAGGGAGGGACTAGCGGGAAGTGGGAGCAGTACTTC. Translation gives CASSQEGGTSGKWEQYF.

The chain has TRBV29-1 and TRBJ2-7, with D perhaps matching TRBD1 (6 bases). The CDR3 runs to 12 residues. CDR1 and CDR2 from the germline V gene are SQVTM and ANQGSEA. V lost 6 bases and J 5 bases, leaving 14 bases between the germline ends. CDR3 region: CSVATGTDEQYF. CDR3 sequence (DNA): TGCAGCGTGGCTACAGGGACCGACGAGCAGTACTTC.

This chain uses TRBV5-1 with TRBJ2-7, with TRBD1 identical over 10 bases. This CDR3 has 15 residues. After removal of 4 bases from V and 5 bases from J, the junction contained 9 bases not matched to a gene. Per the germline V gene, CDR1 is SGHRS and CDR2 is YFSETQ. The CDR3 reads CASSLPGTGADEQYF. As DNA, the CDR3 is TGCGCCAGCAGCCTCCCCGGGACAGGGGCGGACGAGCAGTACTTC.

This clone was found once. The chain recombines TRBV27 with TRBJ2-4; TRBD2 is a possible D gene (5 bases). The CDR3 length is 16 residues. Germline V CDR1 and CDR2: MNHEY, SMNVEV (reference sequence). Trimming pared 5 bases from V and 0 bases from J, leaving 14 bases between. The CDR3 DNA follows: TGTGCCAGCAGTCCCTATCCTGGACTAGCCAAAAACATTCAGTACTTC. Amino acids: CASSPYPGLAKNIQYF.

The chain is built from TRBV19 and TRBJ1-1, with 9 bases aligning to TRBD1. Germline V gene lookup returns CDR1 LNHDA and CDR2 SQIVND (reference sequence). After removal of 3 bases from V and 2 bases from J, the junction contained 10 bases not matched to a gene. The CDR3 runs 17 residues. This CDR3 is CASSIGRQGDGNTEAFF. DNA for the CDR3: TGTGCCAGTAGTATCGGACGACAGGGGGATGGAAACACTGAAGCTTTCTTT. Based on the CDR3 plus reference TRBV19 and TRBJ1-1, the full variable domain is DGGITQSPKYLFRKEGQNVTLSCEQNLNHDAMYWYRQDPGQGLRLIYYSQIVNDFQKGDIAEGYSVSREKKESFPLTVTSAQKNPTAFYLCASSIGRQGDGNTEAFFGQGTRLTVV.

The chain joins TRBV6-5 to TRBJ1-4; 12 bases fit TRBD1. Losses at the gene ends were 4 bases for V and 6 bases for J; bases not matched to a gene: 6. The CDR3 runs 16 residues. The germline V gene has CDR1 MNHEY and CDR2 SVGAGI. The CDR3 protein is CASSSGTGGLDEKLFF. Written as DNA, the CDR3 is TGTGCCAGCAGTTCCGGGACAGGGGGCTTGGATGAAAAACTGTTTTTT.

The rearrangement links TRBV5-4 to TRBJ2-3, with a tentative D call TRBD1 (6 bases). The CDR3 consists of 15 residues. The germline CDR1 and CDR2 sequences are SGHNT and YYREEE (reference sequence). V shed 0 bases and J shed 1 base, with 9 bases lying between them. CDR3 sequence reads: CASSLGAGGTDTQYF. The CDR3, as DNA: TGTGCCAGCAGCTTGGGTGCAGGGGGCACAGATACGCAGTATTTT.

The chain couples TRBV6-5 to TRBJ1-5; a weak D match, TRBD1 (5 bases). The ends were cut back, 6 bases at V and 1 base at J, with 7 bases in the middle. Germline CDR1 MNHEY, CDR2 SVGAGI. This CDR3 has 13 amino acids. The CDR3 region has the DNA TGTGCCAGCAGCCGACAGAGCAATCAGCCCCAGCATTTT. It codes for CASSRQSNQPQHF.

The chain links TRBV7-8 to TRBJ1-5, with D possibly being TRBD1 (5 bases). Germline-derived CDR1 and CDR2 are SGHVS and FQNEAQ. V was trimmed by 3 bases and J by 4 bases, leaving 13 bases between them. This CDR3 has 15 amino acids. CDR3 DNA: TGTGCCAGCAGCTTGGACATAGCCTTTAATCAGCCCCAGCATTTT. Translating it yields CASSLDIAFNQPQHF.